This entry is about one TCR beta chain. The sample belongs to a study of blood T cell repertoires in COVID-19. At the level of the study: COVID-19 samples collected from the United States, Italy and Spain covered acute and convalescent phases. From T cells, B-cell-depleted T cells, or PBMCs came the material, which was cDNA or gDNA.

The CDR3 totals 15 residues. Germline V gene data show CDR1 as MNHEY and CDR2 as SMNVEV (reference sequence). V was cut by 2 bases and J by 0 bases, with 5 bases left in between. Only in-frame clones appear in the TCRdb table, and some are missing; sequencing was by immunoSEQ multiplex PCR. The sample records about 160,000 clones, over 70% being singletons. Sequencing used peripheral blood. This receptor was obtained from a woman aged 55-70 years with acute or convalescent COVID-19. This chain connects TRBV27 to TRBJ1-6, with D hard to call. The chain's CDR3 is CASSLISSYNSPLHF. The CDR3 DNA reads TGTGCCAGCAGTTTAATTAGCTCCTATAATTCACCCCTCCACTTT.